The present entry profiles one TCR beta chain with its context. It lacks a known antigen. Base qualities are not provided; no much larger clone lies one nucleotide away. The same CDR3 also results from other DNA sequences found in this sample. The entire isolated RNA was reverse transcribed using the High Capacity cDNA Reverse Transcription Kit, and thus expressed TCRB transcripts were sequenced. Naive, central memory and regulatory T cell samples underwent deep immunoSEQ sequencing, averaging about 3.57 million total reads per sample. After sorted cells were lysed in RLT buffer, RNA was extracted with DNase-treated RNeasy Micro or Mini kits, with the choice depending on cell number. Each cell subset was processed on its own to prevent cross-contamination, while patient and healthy donor samples were processed together. TCRB sequences were amplified from cDNA with the immunoSEQ multiplex PCR, producing 87-bp fragments spanning the CDR3 region. Sequencing of the amplicons was performed on the Illumina HiSeq platform. Per the source publication's procedure: PCR bias was corrected computationally using synthetic template baselines, and reads within Hamming distance 2 were collapsed, with unmergeable singletons discarded. Reads were aligned against IMGT to assign V, D and J genes, CDR3 length and insertions or deletions at six rearrangement sites. Clonotype counts were normalized to sorted cell number within each subset before computing true diversity and Gini coefficients with the tcR R package. Repertoire sharing was quantified using the overlap coefficient calculated on TCRB nucleotide sequences. As a proxy for the pre-selection repertoire, out-of-frame TCRB sequences from naive cells were analyzed. As stored in TCRdb, this immuneACCESS dataset retains in-frame rearrangements with V and J assigned. A fraction of the clones does not appear; measured against another copy, unresolved V genes explain less than half of the discrepancy, and the remainder lacks a known reason. The V and J calls and clone size are taken from that table; D and trimming were inferred from the DNA. The sample data list about 710,000 clones, and around an eighth of these were observed just once. Just under 0.04% of the sample comes from the top ten.

These data originate in a study of beta chain features in type 1 diabetes listed by TCRdb under 2018. A note on the overall study: Patients and healthy donors did not differ in mean age, gender distribution, total cell number or subset yield. A total of roughly 98,000,000 sorted cells were examined across all samples, and a strong correlation was observed between cell number per subset and RNA yield. In the study, recently diagnosed type 1 diabetes patients and matched healthy donors were compared on the TCRB repertoires of their sorted circulating CD4+ T cell subsets. Regulatory and stem cell-like memory subsets were isolated from only 8 patients and roughly 8 healthy donors, whereas naive and central memory subsets came from all 28 donors. The full study reports these points: PCR might favor shorter templates, but patient and control samples were amplified and corrected together, so any skew would affect both groups equally. Fewer insertions and more nucleotide deletions at VDJ recombination sites were observed in patients with type 1 diabetes, implying thymic rearrangement abnormalities. Only small numbers of individuals were included in the HLA sub-analyses, which left unresolved whether HLA type had any influence on TCRB rearrangement. Type 1 diabetes patients showed a moderate but significant shortening of TCRB CDR3 length in all four CD4+ subsets. Naive, central memory and regulatory TCRB repertoires appeared to be more alike among patients than among healthy donors. Because cDNA was sequenced instead of genomic DNA, activated cells with high expression could be over-represented, although the groups did not differ in activation or CD3 levels.

From each donor, a single peripheral blood sample of about 120 mL on average was drawn into heparinised tubes. A BD FACSAria II and a panel including CD45RO, CCR7, CD25, CD127, CD95 and CD27 were used to sort naive, central memory, regulatory and stem cell-like memory CD4+ T cells. A purity above 98% was achieved for all sorted populations. PBMCs were isolated immediately by Lymphoprep density gradient centrifugation and stained directly without culture. So that batch effects would be minimized, each experiment stained and sorted samples in pairs, pairing one healthy donor with one patient. The TCR was taken from a man between 18 and 35 years old with type 1 diabetes. Sequenced material: naive CD4+ T cells from blood. The cell subset or site label of this sample denotes: true naive CD4+ T cells.

The CDR3 in this case is CASSGGTAQETQYF. The DNA is TGCGCCAGCAGTGGCGGGACAGCCCAAGAGACCCAGTACTTC. The chain is encoded by TRBV5-1 joined to TRBJ2-5, and possibly TRBD1, on 7 matching bases. Based on the germline V gene, the CDR1 and CDR2 sequences are SGHRS and YFSETQ. Between the V and J ends, shortened by 5 bases and 1 base respectively, the junction contains 12 bases. Measured from the cysteine to the phenylalanine, the CDR3 is 14 residues long. Just CDR3 DNA is preserved here, 42 bases in frame from base 1. Where the CDR3 stops, the reference TRBV5-1 and TRBJ2-5 genes take over; the full variable domain is KAGVTQTPRYLIKTRGQQVTLSCSPISGHRSVSWYQQTPGQGLQFLFEYFSETQRNKGNFPGRFSGRQFSNSRSEMNVSTLELGDSALYLCASSGGTAQETQYFGPGTRLLVL.